This T cell receptor beta chain was found in a study of T-cell memory formation after mild COVID-19. Study overall: TCR clustering was largely donor specific.

Only a few counts were recorded for this clonotype. The CDR3 is 15 amino acids. In germline, CDR1 is KGHSH, CDR2 LQKENI. V lost 1 base, J lost 0 bases, and 1 base stayed unmatched. TCRdb called the 5' RACE reads again in MiXCR, with one record for every CDR3 protein. The table includes around 53,000 distinct CDR3 sequences, approximately 12% detected once. This chain uses TRBV18 with TRBJ2-5; 8 bases are shared with TRBD2. The sequence came from a man younger than 35 who had mild COVID-19 (a few samples of this study predate the infection). Cell type and time point are not known. The material sequenced was PBMCs or a T cell subset sorted from them (not recorded which). Here the CDR3 reads CASSPRRGDQETQYF. DNA of the CDR3: TGTGCCAGCTCACCACGGCGGGGGGACCAAGAGACCCAGTACTTC.